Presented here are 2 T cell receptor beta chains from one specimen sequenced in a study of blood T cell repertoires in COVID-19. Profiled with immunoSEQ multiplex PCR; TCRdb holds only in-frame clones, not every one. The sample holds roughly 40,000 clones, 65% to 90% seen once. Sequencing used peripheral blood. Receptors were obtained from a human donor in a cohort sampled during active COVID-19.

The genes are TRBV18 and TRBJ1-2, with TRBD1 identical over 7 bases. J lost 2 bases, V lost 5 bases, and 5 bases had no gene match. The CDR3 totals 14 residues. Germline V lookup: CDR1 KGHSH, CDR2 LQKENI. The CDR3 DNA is TGTGCCAGCTCATCGGGACAGACAAACTATGGCTACACCTTC. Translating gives CASSSGQTNYGYTF.

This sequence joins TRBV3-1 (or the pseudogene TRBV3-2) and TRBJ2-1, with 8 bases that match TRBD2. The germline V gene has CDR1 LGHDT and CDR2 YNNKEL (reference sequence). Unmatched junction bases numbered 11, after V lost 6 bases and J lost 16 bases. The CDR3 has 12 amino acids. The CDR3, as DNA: TGTGCCAGCAGAGATACGGGGGGGGGCCTTTTCTTC. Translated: CASRDTGGGLFF.